This record concerns one TCR beta chain sequence. With 1 base removed from V and 9 bases from J, the gap between germline ends came to 6 bases. CDR1 and CDR2 from the germline V gene are MDHEN and SYDVKM. The CDR3 consists of 11 residues. The entry originates in a study of long-term antiretroviral therapy in people with HIV. The libraries were made with immunoSEQ v3.0 at survey level. TCRdb keeps only in-frame clones here, not all; method: immunoSEQ multiplex PCR. The sample holds 30,000 to 35,000 clones, 75% to 85% seen once. This TCR was recovered from a man aged 18 to 30 with HIV. Sequencing used unsorted PBMCs, obtained 1.9 years after starting antiretroviral therapy. This rearrangement joins TRBV28 to TRBJ1-1; D remains unclear. CDR3 loop: CASSLSRKAFF. The DNA of the CDR3 is TGTGCCAGCAGTTTATCGCGGAAAGCTTTCTTT. Full variable domain (remainder filled in from reference TRBV28 and TRBJ1-1): DVKVTQSSRYLVKRTGEKVFLECVQDMDHENMFWYRQDPGLGLRLIYFSYDVKMKEKGDIPEGYSVSREKKERFSLILESASTNQTSMYLCASSLSRKAFFGQGTRLTVV.